This TCR beta chain was sequenced during a study of T cells in Graves' hyperthyroidism and ophthalmopathy. Points from the study as a whole: Researchers found most expanded thyroid clonotypes above 0.001 in blood as well.

Germline V CDR1 and CDR2: SGDLS, YYNGEE. V was shortened by 0 bases and J by 3 bases, with 6 bases between the two germline ends. CDR3 size: 13 residues. It was RNA transcripts that yielded the amplified TCR beta CDR3 regions. The HTBI primer set drove a first-round RT-PCR of the TCR CDR3. One entry per CDR3 protein, called by TCRdb with MiXCR from the multiplex PCR reads. The sample consists of roughly 400,000 distinct CDR3 sequences, approximately 25% of them appearing once. About this clonotype: The antigen is not known.

The clonotype was recovered from a man aged 50 or older with Graves' hyperthyroidism. This rearrangement joins TRBV9 to TRBJ1-1; D uncertain. The sequenced sample was blood. The CDR3 coding sequence is TGTGCCAGCAGCGTAGATCAAGACACTGAAGCTTTCTTT. It is translated as CASSVDQDTEAFF.